The 15 T cell receptor beta chains below all came from one sample that was sequenced in a study of T cell responses to AZD1222 COVID-19 vaccine. Here immunoSEQ multiplex PCR was the method, and the copy in TCRdb shows in-frame clones only, minus some. The sample comprises 50,000 or so clones, about 80% of which are singletons, and 5% rests with the top ten. Sequenced here: peripheral blood, sampled 28 days after the second AZD1222 dose. Every receptor here comes from an adult who received the AZD1222 COVID-19 vaccine.

The table lists this clone with a count of one. This chain links TRBV18 with TRBJ2-1, with 14 positions matching TRBD2. V shed 4 bases and J 16 bases; nucleotides not matched to a gene: 15. Germline lookup yields CDR1 KGHSH and CDR2 LQKENI. This CDR3 has 16 amino acids. The CDR3 loop is CASSRGTSGSHELPFF. The CDR3 DNA reads TGTGCCAGCTCACGGGGGACTAGCGGGAGTCATGAGCTCCCTTTCTTC.

The genes are TRBV19 and TRBJ1-1; D is possibly TRBD1 (6 bases). This CDR3 region has 12 residues. The germline V gene has CDR1 LNHDA and CDR2 SQIVND (reference sequence). V gave up 10 bases and J gave up 11 bases, with 20 bases separating them. The CDR3 DNA is TGTGCCACCCAATGGGGCCAAAGGGGGGCTTTCTTT. It encodes CATQWGQRGAFF.

The rearrangement links TRBV2 to TRBJ1-1; 7 nucleotides match TRBD1. Germline CDR1 SNHLY, CDR2 FYNNEI. After removal of 4 bases from V and 0 bases from J, the junction contained 2 bases not matched to a gene. This CDR3 region has 14 residues. The CDR3 sequence is CASSGDRLNTEAFF. For the CDR3, the DNA is TGTGCCAGCAGTGGGGACAGATTGAACACTGAAGCTTTCTTT.

This clone was seen just once. The rearrangement links TRBV6-5 to TRBJ1-2; 8 positions match TRBD1. This CDR3 region has 12 residues. The ends lost 8 bases at V and 4 bases at J; junction bases unmatched: 3. Germline V gene lookup returns CDR1 MNHEY and CDR2 SVGAGI. The CDR3 bases are TGTGCCAGCGGACAGGGAATCTATGGCTACACCTTC. This codes for CASGQGIYGYTF.

The rearrangement uses TRBV6-5 and TRBJ1-2, with D tentatively TRBD1 (5 bases). The length of the CDR3 is 13 residues. CDR1 is MNHEY, CDR2 SVGAGI, per germline. Between the trimmed V and J ends, which lost 7 bases and 4 bases, there was a span of 13 bases. DNA for the CDR3: TGTGCCAGCAAATCGCAGGGTGGCTATGGCTACACCTTC. This codes for CASKSQGGYGYTF.

This sequence joins TRBV9 and TRBJ1-2; D might be TRBD1 (5 bases). The V gene's germline CDR1 is SGDLS and CDR2 YYNGEE. The CDR3 runs to 16 residues. The V end lost 0 bases, the J end lost 6 bases, and 18 bases lay between the germline ends. CDR3 sequence: CASSVDPGLTLHGYTF. In DNA form, the CDR3 reads TGTGCCAGCAGCGTAGATCCAGGGCTTACTCTTCATGGCTACACCTTC.

This chain links TRBV11-2 with TRBJ2-4; 8 bases are a match to TRBD2. The V gene end was trimmed by 1 base and the J gene end by 2 bases; junction bases not matched to a gene: 10. CDR3 length equals 18 residues. CDR1 and CDR2 (germline): SGHAT, FQNNGV. The DNA for the CDR3 is TGTGCCAGCAGCTTAGCGCCACGAGCGGGAGAAACCAAAAACATTCAGTACTTC. It translates to CASSLAPRAGETKNIQYF. Full variable domain (remainder filled in from reference TRBV11-2 and TRBJ2-4): EAGVAQSPRYKIIEKRQSVAFWCNPISGHATLYWYQQILGQGPKLLIQFQNNGVVDDSQLPKDRFSAERLKGVDSTLKIQPAKLEDSAVYLCASSLAPRAGETKNIQYFGAGTRLSVL.

The CDR3 sequence: CASSLSGTEAFF. As DNA, the CDR3 is TGTGCCAGCAGCTTATCGGGGACTGAAGCTTTCTTT. The chain combines TRBV11-3 with TRBJ1-1; D not certain. This CDR3 comprises 12 residues. Germline assignment: CDR1 SGHNT and CDR2 YENEEA. Trimming left V 2 bases short and J 5 bases short, with 6 bases between.

The V call is TRBV6-2 or TRBV6-3, the J call TRBJ2-3, with 7 nucleotides matching TRBD2. Germline V gene sequence: CDR1 MNHEY, CDR2 SVGEGT. Trimming cost V 4 bases and J 4 bases; bases outside gene matches: 11. The CDR3 runs to 16 residues. CDR3 protein: CASSSGGGSAPDTQYF. The CDR3 DNA sequence: TGTGCCAGCAGTTCCGGAGGCGGGAGTGCGCCAGATACGCAGTATTTT.

The rearrangement links TRBV15 to TRBJ2-5; D call uncertain. Germline CDR1 and CDR2: LNHNV and YYDKDF (reference sequence). V was shortened by 1 base and J by 2 bases, with 8 bases between the two germline ends. This CDR3 is built from 14 residues. The DNA of the CDR3 is TGTGCCACCAGCAGAGGGGCGGAGCAAGAGACCCAGTACTTC. Protein: CATSRGAEQETQYF.

The chain uses TRBV16 and TRBJ2-6, with D unclear. The V and J ends lost 4 bases and 1 base respectively, with 5 bases between them. The CDR3 extends over 14 amino acids. CDR1 and CDR2 (germline): KGHSY, FQNENV. CDR3 in DNA: TGTGCCAGCAGCCCTTCATCTGGGGCCAACGTCCTGACTTTC. It codes for CASSPSSGANVLTF.

The chain joins TRBV5-6 to TRBJ2-1, with 9 bases lining up with TRBD1. The CDR3 sequence is 14 residues long. Germline loops: CDR1 SGHDT, CDR2 YYEEEE. The junction had 5 bases not matched to a gene; V was cut back by 2 bases and J by 8 bases. As DNA, the CDR3 is TGTGCCAGCAGCTTAGCGGGACAGGGCTATGAGCAGTTCTTC. As protein: CASSLAGQGYEQFF.

This clone was picked up a small number of times. This chain joins TRBV7-9 and TRBJ2-5; maybe TRBD2 (6 bases). The CDR3 consists of 15 residues. V shed 5 bases and J shed 4 bases, with 17 bases lying between them. Germline V gene sequence: CDR1 SEHNR, CDR2 FQNEAQ (reference sequence). The CDR3 protein is CASSPWSGVLETQYF. Here the CDR3 DNA reads TGTGCCAGCAGCCCATGGTCGGGAGTTCTAGAGACCCAGTACTTC. Full variable domain (missing parts from reference TRBV7-9 and TRBJ2-5): DTGVSQNPRHKITKRGQNVTFRCDPISEHNRLYWYRQTLGQGPEFLTYFQNEAQLEKSRLLSDRFSAERPKGSFSTLEIQRTEQGDSAMYLCASSPWSGVLETQYFGPGTRLLVL.

This chain joins TRBV20-1 and TRBJ2-3, with 8 nucleotides matching TRBD1. The trim removed 3 bases at V and 4 bases at J, leaving 12 bases unmatched. CDR3 length: 16 residues. Germline V CDR1 and CDR2: DFQATT, SNEGSKA (reference sequence). CDR3 region: CSASPGQGASADTQYF. DNA for the CDR3: TGCAGTGCTAGTCCGGGGCAGGGGGCCTCCGCAGATACGCAGTATTTT.

The chain carries TRBV3-1 (or the pseudogene TRBV3-2) and TRBJ2-3; 8 bases are shared with TRBD2. CDR3 size: 15 residues. Germline CDR1 LGHDT, CDR2 YNNKEL (reference sequence). V shed 3 bases, J shed 2 bases, and the junction held 4 bases outside the gene matches. The CDR3 DNA sequence: TGTGCCAGCAGCCAGGCGGGAGGAATCACAGATACGCAGTATTTT. Its translation is CASSQAGGITDTQYF.